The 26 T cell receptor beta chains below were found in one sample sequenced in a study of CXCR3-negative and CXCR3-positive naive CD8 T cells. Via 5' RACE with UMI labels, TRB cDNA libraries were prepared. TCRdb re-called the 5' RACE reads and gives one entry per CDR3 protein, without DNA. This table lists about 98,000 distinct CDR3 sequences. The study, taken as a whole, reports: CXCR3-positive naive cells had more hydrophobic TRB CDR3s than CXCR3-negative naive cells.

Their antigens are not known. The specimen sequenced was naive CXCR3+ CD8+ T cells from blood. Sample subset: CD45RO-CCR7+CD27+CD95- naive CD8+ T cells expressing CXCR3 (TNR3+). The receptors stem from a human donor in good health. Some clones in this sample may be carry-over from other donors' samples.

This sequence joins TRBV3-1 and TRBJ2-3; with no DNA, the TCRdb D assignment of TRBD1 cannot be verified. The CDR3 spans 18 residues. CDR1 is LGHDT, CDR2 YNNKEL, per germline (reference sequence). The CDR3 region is CASSQIPWGGDHTDTQYF.

CDR3 loop: CASTLFRGEEYNEQFF. The chain joins TRBV6-2 or TRBV6-3 to TRBJ2-1; TCRdb designates TRBD1, a call that cannot be tested without DNA. The CDR3 sequence is 16 residues long. The germline CDR1 and CDR2 sequences are MNHEY and SVGEGT.

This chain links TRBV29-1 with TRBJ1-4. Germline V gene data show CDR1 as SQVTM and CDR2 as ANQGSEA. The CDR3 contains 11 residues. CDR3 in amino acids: CSVRGDEKLFF.

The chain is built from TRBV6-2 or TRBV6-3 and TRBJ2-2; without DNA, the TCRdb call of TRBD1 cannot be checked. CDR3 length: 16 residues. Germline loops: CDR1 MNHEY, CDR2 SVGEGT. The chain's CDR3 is CASTTPGQGHTGELFF.

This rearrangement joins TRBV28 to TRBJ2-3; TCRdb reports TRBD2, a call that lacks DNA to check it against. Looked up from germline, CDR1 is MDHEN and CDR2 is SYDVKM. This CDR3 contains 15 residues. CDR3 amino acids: CASSLSRGGTDTQYF.

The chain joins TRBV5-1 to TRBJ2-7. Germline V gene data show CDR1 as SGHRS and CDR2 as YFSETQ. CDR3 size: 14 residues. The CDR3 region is CASSLTTDSYEQYF.

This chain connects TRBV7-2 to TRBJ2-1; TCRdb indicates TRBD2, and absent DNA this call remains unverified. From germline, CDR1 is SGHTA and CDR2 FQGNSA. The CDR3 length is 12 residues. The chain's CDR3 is CASSVGTPEQFF.

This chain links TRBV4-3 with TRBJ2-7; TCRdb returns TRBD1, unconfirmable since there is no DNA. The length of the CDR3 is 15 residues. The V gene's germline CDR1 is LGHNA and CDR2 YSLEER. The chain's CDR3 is CASSLQRDRSYEQYF.

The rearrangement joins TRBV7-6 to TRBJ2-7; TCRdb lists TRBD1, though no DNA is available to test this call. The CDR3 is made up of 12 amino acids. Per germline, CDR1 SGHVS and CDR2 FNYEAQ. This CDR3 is CASSRGAYEQYF.

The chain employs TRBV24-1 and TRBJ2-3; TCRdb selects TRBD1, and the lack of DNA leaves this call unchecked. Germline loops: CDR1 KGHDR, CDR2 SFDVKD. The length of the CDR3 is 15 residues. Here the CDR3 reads CATSEPGTSTDTQYF.

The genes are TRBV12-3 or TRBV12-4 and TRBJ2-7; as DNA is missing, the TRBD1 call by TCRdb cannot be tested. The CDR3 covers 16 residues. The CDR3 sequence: CASSTGQGASSYEQYF.

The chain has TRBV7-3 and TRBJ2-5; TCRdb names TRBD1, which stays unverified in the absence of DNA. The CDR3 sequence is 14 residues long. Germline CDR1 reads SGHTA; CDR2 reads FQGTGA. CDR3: CASSLIGQQETQYF.

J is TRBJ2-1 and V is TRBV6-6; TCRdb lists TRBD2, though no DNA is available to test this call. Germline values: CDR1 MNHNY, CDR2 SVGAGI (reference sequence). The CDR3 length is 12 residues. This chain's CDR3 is CASALARDEQFF.

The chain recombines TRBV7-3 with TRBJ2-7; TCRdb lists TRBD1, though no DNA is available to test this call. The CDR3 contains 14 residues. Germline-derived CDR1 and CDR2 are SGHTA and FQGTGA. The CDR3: CASSLTGYRETQYF.

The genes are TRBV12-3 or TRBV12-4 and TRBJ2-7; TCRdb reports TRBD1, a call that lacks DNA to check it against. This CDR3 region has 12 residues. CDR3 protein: CASKTGRGEQYF.

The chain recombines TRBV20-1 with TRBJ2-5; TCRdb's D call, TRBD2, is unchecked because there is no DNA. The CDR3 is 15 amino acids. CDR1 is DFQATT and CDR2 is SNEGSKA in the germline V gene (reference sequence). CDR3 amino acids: CSAYSGLAGAETQYF.

The CDR3 protein is CASSRPGTPLPQGHTQYF. This sequence joins TRBV7-9 and TRBJ2-3; lacking DNA, the TRBD2 call made by TCRdb goes unchecked. This CDR3 contains 18 residues. CDR1 and CDR2 (germline): SEHNR, FQNEAQ (reference sequence).

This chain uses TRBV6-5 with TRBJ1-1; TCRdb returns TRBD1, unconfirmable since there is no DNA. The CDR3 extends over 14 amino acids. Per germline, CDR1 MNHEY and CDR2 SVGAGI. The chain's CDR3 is CASSYTGQITAAFF.

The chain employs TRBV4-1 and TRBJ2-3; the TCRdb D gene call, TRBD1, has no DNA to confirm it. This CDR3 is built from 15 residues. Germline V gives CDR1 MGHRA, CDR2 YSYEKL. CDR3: CASSQLEALGDTQYF.

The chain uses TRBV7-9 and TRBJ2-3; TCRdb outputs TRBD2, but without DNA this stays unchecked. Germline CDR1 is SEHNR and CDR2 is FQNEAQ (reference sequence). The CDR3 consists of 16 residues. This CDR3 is CASSPPEAASTDTQYF.

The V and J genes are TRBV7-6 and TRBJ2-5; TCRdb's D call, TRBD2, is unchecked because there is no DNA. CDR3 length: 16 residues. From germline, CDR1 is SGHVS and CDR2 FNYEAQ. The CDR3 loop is CASSSPGTSGPQTQYF.

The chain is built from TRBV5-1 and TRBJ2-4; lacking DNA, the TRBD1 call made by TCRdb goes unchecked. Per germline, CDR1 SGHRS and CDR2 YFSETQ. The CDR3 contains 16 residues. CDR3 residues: CASSAVPGLAKNIQYF.

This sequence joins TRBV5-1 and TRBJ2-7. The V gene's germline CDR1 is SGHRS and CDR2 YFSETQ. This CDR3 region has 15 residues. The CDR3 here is CASSLEQLSSYGQYF.

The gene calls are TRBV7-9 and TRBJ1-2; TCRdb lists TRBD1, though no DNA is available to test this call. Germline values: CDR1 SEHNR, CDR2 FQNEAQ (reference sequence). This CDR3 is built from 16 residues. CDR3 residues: CASSSQGQGGTYGYTF.

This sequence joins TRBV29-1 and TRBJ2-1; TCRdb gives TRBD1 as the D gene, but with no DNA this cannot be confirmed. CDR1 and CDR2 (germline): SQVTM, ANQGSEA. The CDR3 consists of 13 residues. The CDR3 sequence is CSALPGAINEQFF.

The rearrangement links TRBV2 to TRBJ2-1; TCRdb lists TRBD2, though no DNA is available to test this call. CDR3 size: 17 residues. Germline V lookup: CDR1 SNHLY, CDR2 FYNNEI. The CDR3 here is CASSDPLAGPSYNEQFF.